The present entry profiles one T cell receptor beta chain with its context. The antigen is undetermined. The sample is drawn from a study of shared clonotypes between healthy human individuals. Broader study findings: Naive subsets typically showed greater estimated richness than memory subsets. Non-shared clonotypes showed lower generation probabilities than clonotypes common to all four donors.

V lost 5 bases, J lost 3 bases, and 8 bases stayed unmatched. Germline V gene data show CDR1 as SEHNR and CDR2 as FQNEAQ (reference sequence). The CDR3 has 16 amino acids. CD45RO-negative, CCR7-positively selected cells formed the naive CD8 fraction, excluding terminally differentiated effector memory CD45RA+ cells. Adult donors, all healthy and HIV-negative, had no recent acute infections or vaccinations. Assay execution proceeded at the deep level. The protocol was immunoSEQ multiplex PCR, while the TCRdb copy is restricted to in-frame clones and leaves out a portion. The sample yields about 2 million clones, just under 95% seen once.

The chain links TRBV7-9 to TRBJ2-2, with 8 positions matching TRBD2. The sequencing input was naive CD8+ T cells sorted from blood. This receptor was obtained from a man in his late teens or twenties in good health. The CDR3 protein is CASSPTSGRHTGELFF. DNA for the CDR3: TGTGCCAGCAGCCCCACTAGCGGAAGACACACCGGGGAGCTGTTTTTT.